This T cell receptor (beta chain) derives from a study of blood T cells in healthy people across ages (dated by TCRdb to between 2014 and 2017). About the investigation overall: In model experiments, roughly one uniquely barcoded TCR beta cDNA molecule per two T cells was captured by template switching. Age-related changes in TCR beta repertoire diversity were measured in the study by deep sequencing normalized with unique cDNA molecular identifiers. The donors were divided into four age groups: young (average approximately 17 years), middle-aged (about 41), aged (approximately 64) and long-lived (roughly 88). For two donors (one aged 18 to 30 and one aged 80 or older), the study analyzed two additional independent replicas of 1 million unique cDNA reads from the same blood draw.

Donors were 40 or so systemically healthy Caucasian individuals from Russia aged about 6 to 100 years. Each donor gave approximately 9.3 milliliters of peripheral blood, collected into EDTA-treated Vacutainer tubes. Ficoll-Paque density-gradient centrifugation was used to isolate PBMCs, with at least 6 million per sample. Trizol reagent was used to extract total RNA from the PBMCs, yielding at least 6 micrograms per sample. For every donor, an aliquot of PBMCs went through flow cytometry to measure the percentages of naive CD45RAhigh/CD27high T cells. What the work shows at the level of the full study, not this receptor alone: Estimates of total diversity based on one million sequenced T cells were considered lower bounds and underestimates. Bulk unsorted PBMC profiling prevented conclusive comparison of naive and antigen-experienced compartments. The CMV infection status of donors was not known, potentially confounding age-related changes in expanded clonotypes. Compared with the aged group, the long-lived group had more naive CD4+ T cells, fewer expanded clones and increased TCR diversity, suggesting age selection. As age increased, observed TCR beta diversity per million T cells dropped in a roughly linear way, and a significant reduction was already evident by age about 36. Observed TCR beta diversity correlated strongly with the percentage of naive T cells measured by flow cytometry.

The germline ends are 10 bases apart after V is trimmed by 9 bases and J by 3 bases. Looking up the germline V gene yields CDR1 KGHDR and CDR2 SFDVKD. The cysteine opens and the phenylalanine closes a CDR3 of 13 amino acids. Of the read, only the CDR3 DNA is kept; its 39 bases are in frame from base 1. As to this clonotype: What antigen it recognizes has not been identified. No base quality information exists; no much larger clone differs at one position.

The protocol used for the library was 5' RACE. Sequencing was carried out with an Illumina HiSeq 2500. A second PCR of about 6 to 12 cycles was run with a J-beta primer mix and a sample-barcoded 5' primer. A template-switch 5' adaptor carrying 12 random nucleotides introduced a unique molecular identifier onto each TCR beta cDNA molecule. Each sample yielded at least 3 million CDR3-containing paired-end reads. The Mint cDNA synthesis kit, primed by a TRBC-specific oligonucleotide, was used to synthesize first-strand cDNA from all RNA. All cDNA was treated with uracil-DNA glycosylase and then went through a first 18-cycle PCR with the universal primers M1SS and BC2_uni_R. In the original analysis: Normalization of each sample was performed by random selection of 1 million high-quality reads, each carrying a distinct molecular identifier. Instead of being binned into consensus sequences, reads with shared molecular identifiers were discarded. MiTCR, set to a Q25 quality threshold and the strictest error-elimination algorithm, was used for CDR3 identification, clonotype clustering and error correction. A nonparametric unseen species model with Euler transformation was used to estimate a lower bound on total TCR beta diversity. TCRdb applied fastp at Q25 and MiXCR to the public reads, then kept only in-frame beta chains. A single entry per CDR3 protein holds the most common genes and DNA from its merged rows. The authors' filters were not applied to this entry. The sample has 760,000 or so distinct CDR3 sequences on record, 20% to 25% of them singletons. The ten top clones hold roughly 9% of the sample.

This same sample was also part of a study on T cells of mothers and their children. The second study's authors report: Donors were nine systemically healthy Caucasian individuals: three mothers and their six children. cDNA synthesis used all of the extracted RNA, with approximately 1.6 ug of RNA in each 15 ul reaction. In the second PCR, the M1S primer added sample barcodes and 2-4 random nucleotides. More than 8 million TCR beta CDR3 reads were obtained from each mother, and roughly 3 million reads were obtained from each child. Thymic selection similarly shapes TCR recombination output in related and unrelated pairs, with minor effect from inherited differences. Normalized repertoire overlap was always found to be slightly, but never significantly, higher in related mother-child pairs than in unrelated mother-child pairs. No persistent microchimeric T cell clones were detected, at a sensitivity of 80 to 100 clones per million clonotypes. Deep NGS was used in the study to compare the TCR beta repertoires of mothers and children and to look for features that separate related mother-child pairs from unrelated individuals. On average, the children were around 11 +/- 4 years old, while the mothers were approximately 40 +/- 4 years old. After adapters were ligated using NEBNext reagents, the libraries underwent 100+100 nt paired-end sequencing on an Illumina HiSeq 2000. To avoid cross-contamination, the mother libraries and the child libraries were prepared a month apart and sequenced in separate runs. Between roughly 450,000 and 2,200,000 distinct TCR beta clonotypes were identified per donor. Naive TCR beta clonotypes were estimated from low-frequency clonotypes matched to each donor's FACS-determined naive share, without sorting.

This TCR came from a boy aged 10-17 years in good health. Sequenced: blood. Recombination joined TRBV24-1 with TRBJ2-2, with a tentative D gene TRBD1 over 5 matching bases. The nucleotide sequence reads as follows: TGTGCCACCGTAAAGACAGACACCGGGGAGCTGTTTTTT. This translates into CATVKTDTGELFF.